The TCR beta chain under discussion was sequenced for a study of T cell responses to AZD1222 COVID-19 vaccine. The CDR3 has 14 amino acids. Germline-derived CDR1 and CDR2 are MDHEN and SYDVKM. V lost 3 bases and J lost 5, with 12 bases in between. Findings of the study overall: Donors were mostly white British, more females; clonal diversity possibly underestimated.

On this clone itself: Its specificity is unknown.

Sequencing used immunoSEQ multiplex PCR; TCRdb keeps in-frame clones, though not all of them. Of approximately 100,000 clones listed, 88% are singletons. The origin of this receptor is an adult in good health. The chain couples TRBV28 to TRBJ2-3; D call uncertain. Here the sequenced sample was peripheral blood, taken on day 0 of AZD1222 vaccination. The CDR3: CASSFSQGLDTQYF. The CDR3 nucleotides are TGTGCCAGCAGTTTCAGTCAAGGGCTAGATACGCAGTATTTT.